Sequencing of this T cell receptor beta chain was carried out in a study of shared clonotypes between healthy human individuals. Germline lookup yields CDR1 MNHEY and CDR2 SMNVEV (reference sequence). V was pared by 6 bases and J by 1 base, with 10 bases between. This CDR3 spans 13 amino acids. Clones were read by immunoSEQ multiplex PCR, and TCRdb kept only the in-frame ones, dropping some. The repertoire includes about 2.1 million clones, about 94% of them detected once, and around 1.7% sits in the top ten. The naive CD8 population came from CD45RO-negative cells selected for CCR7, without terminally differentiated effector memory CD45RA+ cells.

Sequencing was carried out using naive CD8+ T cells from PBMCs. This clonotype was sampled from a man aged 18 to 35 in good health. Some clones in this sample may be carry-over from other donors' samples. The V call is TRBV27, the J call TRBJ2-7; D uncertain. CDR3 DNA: TGTGCCAGCAGGGTGAGAATTTCCTACGAGCAGTACTTC. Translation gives CASRVRISYEQYF.